This T cell receptor beta chain originates from a study of OX40 agonist ivuxolimab in advanced cancers. Study-level information: Each patient was given ivuxolimab into a vein every 2 weeks, at 0.01 to 10 mg/kg. A diagnosis of hepatocellular carcinoma, melanoma, renal cell or head and neck cancer was present in dose-escalation patients. Points from the study as a whole: Averaging showed that CD8+ T cells had more expanded clones than CD4+ did.

The data were produced by immunoSEQ multiplex PCR, yet TCRdb's version contains in-frame clones alone and is incomplete. The data hold approximately 81,000 clones, with approximately 90% observed a single time. Exclusion of a patient followed from autoimmune disease history or systemic immunosuppression. Germline lookup yields CDR1 SGHTA and CDR2 FQGNSA. This CDR3 is 14 amino acids long. Trimming shortened V by 4 bases and J by 8 bases, and 14 bases separated the two germline ends. To note about this clone: As yet, its antigen is unknown.

This clonotype was obtained from an adult with an advanced solid tumor such as melanoma, head and neck, liver or kidney cancer. The sequencing here drew on CD4+ or CD8+ T cells sorted from blood, taken in a trial of the OX40 agonist ivuxolimab. The rearrangement links TRBV7-2 to TRBJ1-4; TRBD1 might be the D (5 bases). CDR3 coding DNA: TGTGCCAGCAGCTATCAGGGAGGAGGGGAAAAACTGTTTTTT. It is translated as CASSYQGGGEKLFF.